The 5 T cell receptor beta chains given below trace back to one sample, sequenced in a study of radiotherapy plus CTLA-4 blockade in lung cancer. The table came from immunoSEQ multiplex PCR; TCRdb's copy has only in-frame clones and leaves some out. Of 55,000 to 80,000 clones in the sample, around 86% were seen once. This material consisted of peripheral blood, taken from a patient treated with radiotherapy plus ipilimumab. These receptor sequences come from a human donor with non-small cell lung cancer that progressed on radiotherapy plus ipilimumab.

CDR3 in DNA: TGTGCCATCAGTGAGTCTAGGGTTAGCACAGATACGCAGTATTTT. Protein sequence: CAISESRVSTDTQYF. The chain links TRBV10-3 to TRBJ2-3; D not certain. Germline loops: CDR1 ENHRY, CDR2 SYGVKD. V was cut by 0 bases and J by 0 bases, with 7 bases left in between. The CDR3 has 15 amino acids.

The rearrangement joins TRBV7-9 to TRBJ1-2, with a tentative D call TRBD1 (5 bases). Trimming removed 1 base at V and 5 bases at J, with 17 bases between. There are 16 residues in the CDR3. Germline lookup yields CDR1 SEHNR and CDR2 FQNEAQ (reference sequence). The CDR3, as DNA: TGTGCCAGCAGCTTAGGTCTGGGGCTGGAAGCATATGGCTACACCTTC. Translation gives CASSLGLGLEAYGYTF.

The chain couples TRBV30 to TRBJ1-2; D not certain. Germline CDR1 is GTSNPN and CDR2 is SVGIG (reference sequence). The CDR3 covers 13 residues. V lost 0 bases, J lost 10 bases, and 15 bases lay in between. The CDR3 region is CAWSVRGGPIYTF. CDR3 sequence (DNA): TGTGCCTGGAGTGTACGAGGAGGCCCGATCTACACCTTC.

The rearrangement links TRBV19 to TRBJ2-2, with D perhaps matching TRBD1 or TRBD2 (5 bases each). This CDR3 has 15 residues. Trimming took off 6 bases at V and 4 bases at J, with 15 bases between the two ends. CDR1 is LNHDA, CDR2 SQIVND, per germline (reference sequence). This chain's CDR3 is CASRSFWDGTGELFF. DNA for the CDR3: TGTGCCAGTAGATCCTTTTGGGACGGCACCGGGGAGCTGTTTTTT.

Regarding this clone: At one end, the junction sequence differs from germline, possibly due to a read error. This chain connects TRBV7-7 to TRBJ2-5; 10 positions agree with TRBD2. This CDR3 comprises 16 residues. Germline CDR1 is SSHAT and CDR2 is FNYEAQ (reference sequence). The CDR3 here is CASSIGLAEPQETQYF. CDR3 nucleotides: TGTGCTAGCAGCATTGGACTAGCGGAGCCCCAAGAGACCCAGTACTTC.